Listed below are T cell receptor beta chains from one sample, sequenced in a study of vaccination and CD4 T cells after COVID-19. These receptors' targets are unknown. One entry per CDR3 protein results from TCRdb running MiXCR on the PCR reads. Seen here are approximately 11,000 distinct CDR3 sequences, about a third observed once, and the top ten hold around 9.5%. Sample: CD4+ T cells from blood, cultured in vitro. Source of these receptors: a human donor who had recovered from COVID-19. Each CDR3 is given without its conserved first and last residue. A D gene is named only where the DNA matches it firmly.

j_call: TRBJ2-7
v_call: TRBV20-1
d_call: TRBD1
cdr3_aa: SAREIGQGYEQY

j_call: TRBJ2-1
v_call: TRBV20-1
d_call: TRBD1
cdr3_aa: SASGRGISYNEQF

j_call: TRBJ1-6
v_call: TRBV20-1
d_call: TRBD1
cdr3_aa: SARPTGVLVNSPLH

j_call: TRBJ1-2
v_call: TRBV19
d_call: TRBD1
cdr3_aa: ASSKGTGDYGYT

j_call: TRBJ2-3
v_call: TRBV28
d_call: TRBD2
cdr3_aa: ASTGRGPDTQY

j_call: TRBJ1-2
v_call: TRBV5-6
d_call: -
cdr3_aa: ASSFGREGSYT

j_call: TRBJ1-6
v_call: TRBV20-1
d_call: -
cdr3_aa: SAPGRNNSPLH

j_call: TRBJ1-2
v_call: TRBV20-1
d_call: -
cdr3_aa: SARDPTRRADYGYT

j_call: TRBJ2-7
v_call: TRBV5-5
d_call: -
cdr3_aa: ASSPSPGTYHEQY

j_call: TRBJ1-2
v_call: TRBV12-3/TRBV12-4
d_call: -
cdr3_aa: ASSRVRYGYT

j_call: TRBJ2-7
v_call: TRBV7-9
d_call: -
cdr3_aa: ASSLAGESYEQY

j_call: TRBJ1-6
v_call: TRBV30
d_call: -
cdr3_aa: AWRRTANSPLH

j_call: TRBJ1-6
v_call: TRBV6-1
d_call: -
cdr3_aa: ASSREENSPLH